This T cell receptor beta chain stems from a study of PD-1 blockade in classical Hodgkin lymphoma. TCRdb's table, derived via immunoSEQ multiplex PCR, lists solely in-frame clones and lacks some. Of about 7,500 clones in the sample, roughly 90% were seen once. Study results and caveats: Newly diagnosed patients were reported to start with lower TCR diversity than healthy donors. When nivolumab was started under 1 year after ASCT, patients were excluded.

The CDR3 is 15 amino acids. The V gene's germline CDR1 is MGHRA and CDR2 YSYEKL. V was clipped by 3 bases and J by 3 bases, with 12 bases between them. Relapse after autologous stem cell transplantation occurred in every patient, and brentuximab vedotin exposure varied. Isolation of CD4+ T cells from thawed PBMCs was performed by magnetic negative selection. Note on this clone: What it recognizes is unknown.

The chain is built from TRBV4-1 and TRBJ1-5, with D hard to call. Sample: CD4+ T cells from blood, taken at baseline. The receptor's source is a human donor with classical Hodgkin lymphoma. CDR3 coding DNA: TGCGCCAGCAGCCACGACTTCATGATCAATCAGCCCCAGCATTTT. Protein: CASSHDFMINQPQHF.